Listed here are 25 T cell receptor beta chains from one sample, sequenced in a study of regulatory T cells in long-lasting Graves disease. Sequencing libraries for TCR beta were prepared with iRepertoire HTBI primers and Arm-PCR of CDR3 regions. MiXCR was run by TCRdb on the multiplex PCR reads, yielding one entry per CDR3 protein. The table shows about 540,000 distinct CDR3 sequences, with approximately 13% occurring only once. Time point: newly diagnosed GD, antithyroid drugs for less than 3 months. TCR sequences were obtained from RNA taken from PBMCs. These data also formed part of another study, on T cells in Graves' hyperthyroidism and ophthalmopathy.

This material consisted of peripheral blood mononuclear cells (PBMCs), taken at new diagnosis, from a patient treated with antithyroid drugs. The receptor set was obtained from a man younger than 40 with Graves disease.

The CDR3 region is CATSRVQGLGELFF. CDR3 sequence (DNA): TGTGCCACCAGCAGAGTACAGGGGCTCGGGGAGCTGTTTTTT. The chain is built from TRBV15 and TRBJ2-2; TRBD1 aligns across 7 bases. Looked up from germline, CDR1 is LNHNV and CDR2 is YYDKDF (reference sequence). This CDR3 spans 14 amino acids. The junction had 3 bases not matched to a gene; V was cut back by 1 base and J by 7 bases.

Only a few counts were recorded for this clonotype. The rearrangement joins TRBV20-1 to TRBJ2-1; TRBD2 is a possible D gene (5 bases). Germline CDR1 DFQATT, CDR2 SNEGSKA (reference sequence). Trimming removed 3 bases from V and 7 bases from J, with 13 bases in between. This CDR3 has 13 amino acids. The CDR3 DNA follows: TGCAGTGCTAGGTACGGGGTAAGGAATGAGCAGTTCTTC. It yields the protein CSARYGVRNEQFF.

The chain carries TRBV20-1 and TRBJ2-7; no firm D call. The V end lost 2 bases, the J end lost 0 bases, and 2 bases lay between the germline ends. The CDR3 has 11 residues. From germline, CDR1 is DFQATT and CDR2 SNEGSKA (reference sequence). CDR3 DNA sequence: TGCAGTGCTAGACCCTCCTACGAGCAGTACTTC. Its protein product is CSARPSYEQYF.

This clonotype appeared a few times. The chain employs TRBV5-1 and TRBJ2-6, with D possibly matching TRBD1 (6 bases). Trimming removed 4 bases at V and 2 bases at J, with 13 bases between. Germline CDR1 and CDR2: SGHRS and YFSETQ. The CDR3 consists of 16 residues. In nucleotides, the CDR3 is TGCGCCAGCAGCCTCACCCGACAGGCTGGGGCCAACGTCCTGACTTTC. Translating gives CASSLTRQAGANVLTF.

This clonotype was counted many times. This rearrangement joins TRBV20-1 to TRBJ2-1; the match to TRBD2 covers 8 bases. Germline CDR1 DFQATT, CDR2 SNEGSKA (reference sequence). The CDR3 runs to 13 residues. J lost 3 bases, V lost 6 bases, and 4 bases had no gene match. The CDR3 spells CSAPGLGYNEQFF. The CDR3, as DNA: TGCAGTGCCCCGGGACTAGGCTACAATGAGCAGTTCTTC.

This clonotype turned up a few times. The CDR3 reads CSVEIDGREDRETQYF. In DNA form, the CDR3 reads TGCAGCGTTGAAATCGACGGGCGGGAGGATCGAGAGACCCAGTACTTC. The rearrangement links TRBV29-1 to TRBJ2-5; 8 bases align to TRBD2. Per germline, CDR1 SQVTM and CDR2 ANQGSEA. V dropped 2 bases and J dropped 4; count of bases not matched to a gene: 12. This CDR3 is 16 amino acids long.

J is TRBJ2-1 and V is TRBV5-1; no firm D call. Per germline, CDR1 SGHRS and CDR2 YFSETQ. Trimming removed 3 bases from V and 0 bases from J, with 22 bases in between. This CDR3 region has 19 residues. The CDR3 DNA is TGCGCCAGCAGCTCTGGGCAACTACTCTCCCCCAGCTCCTACAATGAGCAGTTCTTC. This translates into CASSSGQLLSPSSYNEQFF.

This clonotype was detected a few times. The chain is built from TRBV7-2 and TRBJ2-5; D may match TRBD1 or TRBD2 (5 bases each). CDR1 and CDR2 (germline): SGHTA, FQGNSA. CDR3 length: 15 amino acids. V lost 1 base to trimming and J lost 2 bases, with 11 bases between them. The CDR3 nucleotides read TGTGCCAGCAGCTTAGAACCCGGGGCGCAAGAGACCCAGTACTTC. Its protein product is CASSLEPGAQETQYF.

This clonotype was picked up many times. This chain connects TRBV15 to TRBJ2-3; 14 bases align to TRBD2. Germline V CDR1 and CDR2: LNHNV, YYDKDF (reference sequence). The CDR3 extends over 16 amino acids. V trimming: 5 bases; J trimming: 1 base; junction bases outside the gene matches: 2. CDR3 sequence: CATSAGLAGGTDTQYF. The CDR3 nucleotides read TGTGCCACCAGCGCGGGACTAGCGGGAGGCACAGATACGCAGTATTTT. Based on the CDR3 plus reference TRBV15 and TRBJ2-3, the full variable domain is DAMVIQNPRYQVTQFGKPVTLSCSQTLNHNVMYWYQQKSSQAPKLLFHYYDKDFNNEADTPDNFQSRRPNTSFCFLDIRSPGLGDTAMYLCATSAGLAGGTDTQYFGPGTRLTVL.

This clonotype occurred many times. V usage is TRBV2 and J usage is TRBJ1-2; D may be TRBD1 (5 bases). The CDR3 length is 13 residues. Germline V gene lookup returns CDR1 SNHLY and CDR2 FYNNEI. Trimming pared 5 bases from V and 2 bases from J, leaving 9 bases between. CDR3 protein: CASSTQDNYGYTF. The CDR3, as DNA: TGTGCCAGCAGTACACAGGACAACTATGGCTACACCTTC.

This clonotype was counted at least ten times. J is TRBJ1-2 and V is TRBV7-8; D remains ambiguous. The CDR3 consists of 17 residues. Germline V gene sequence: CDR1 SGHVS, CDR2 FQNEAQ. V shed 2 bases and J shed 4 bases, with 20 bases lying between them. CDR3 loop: CASSLYASGVSVYGYTF. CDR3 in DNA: TGTGCCAGCAGCTTATATGCGAGTGGCGTTTCGGTCTATGGCTACACCTTC.

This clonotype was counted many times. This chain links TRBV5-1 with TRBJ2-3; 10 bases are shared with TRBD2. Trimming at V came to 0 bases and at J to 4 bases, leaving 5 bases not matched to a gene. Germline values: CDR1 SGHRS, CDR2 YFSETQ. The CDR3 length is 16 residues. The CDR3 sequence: CASSLEAGGPSDTQYF. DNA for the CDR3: TGCGCCAGCAGCTTGGAAGCGGGAGGGCCGTCAGATACGCAGTATTTT. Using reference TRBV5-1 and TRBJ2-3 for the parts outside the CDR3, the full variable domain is KAGVTQTPRYLIKTRGQQVTLSCSPISGHRSVSWYQQTPGQGLQFLFEYFSETQRNKGNFPGRFSGRQFSNSRSEMNVSTLELGDSALYLCASSLEAGGPSDTQYFGPGTRLTVL.

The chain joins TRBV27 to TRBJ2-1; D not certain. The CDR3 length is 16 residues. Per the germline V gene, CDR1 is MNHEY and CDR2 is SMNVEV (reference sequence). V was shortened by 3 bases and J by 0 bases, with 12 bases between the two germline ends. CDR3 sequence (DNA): TGTGCCAGCAGTTTCAACCACTGGAGCTCCTACAATGAGCAGTTCTTC. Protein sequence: CASSFNHWSSYNEQFF.

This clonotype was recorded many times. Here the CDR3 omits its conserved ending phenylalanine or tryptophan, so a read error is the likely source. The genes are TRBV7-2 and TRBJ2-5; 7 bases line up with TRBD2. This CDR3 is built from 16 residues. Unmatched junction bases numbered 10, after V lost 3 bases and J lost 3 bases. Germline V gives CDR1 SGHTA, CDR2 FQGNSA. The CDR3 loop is CASSFLIGLGEETQYS. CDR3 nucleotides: TGTGCCAGCAGCTTCCTTATCGGACTAGGGGAAGAGACCCAGTACTCC.

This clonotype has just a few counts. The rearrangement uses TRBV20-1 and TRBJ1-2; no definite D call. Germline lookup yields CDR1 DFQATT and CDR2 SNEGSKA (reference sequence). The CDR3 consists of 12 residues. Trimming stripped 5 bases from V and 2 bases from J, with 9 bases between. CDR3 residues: CSAGGQNYGYTF. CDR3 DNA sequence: TGCAGTGCTGGAGGTCAGAACTATGGCTACACCTTC.

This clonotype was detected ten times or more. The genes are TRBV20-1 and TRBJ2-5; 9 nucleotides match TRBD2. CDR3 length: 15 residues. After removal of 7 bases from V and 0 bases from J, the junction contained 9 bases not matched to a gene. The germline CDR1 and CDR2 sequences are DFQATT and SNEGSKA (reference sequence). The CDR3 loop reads CSVLGPSGNQETQYF. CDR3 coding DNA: TGCAGTGTCCTAGGGCCTAGCGGGAACCAAGAGACCCAGTACTTC.

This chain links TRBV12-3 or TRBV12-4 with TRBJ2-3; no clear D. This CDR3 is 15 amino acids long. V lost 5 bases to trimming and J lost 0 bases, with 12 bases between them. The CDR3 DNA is TGTGCCAGCAGTCCAAACGGGCCCAGCACAGATACGCAGTATTTT. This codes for CASSPNGPSTDTQYF.

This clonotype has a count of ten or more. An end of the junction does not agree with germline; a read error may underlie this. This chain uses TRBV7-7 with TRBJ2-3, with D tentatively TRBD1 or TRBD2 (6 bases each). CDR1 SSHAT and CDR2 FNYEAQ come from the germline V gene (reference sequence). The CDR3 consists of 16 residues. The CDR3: CASSSGGGPSTDTQYF. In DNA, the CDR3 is TGTGCTAGCAGCTCCGGAGGGGGGCCTAGCACAGATACGCAGTATTTT.

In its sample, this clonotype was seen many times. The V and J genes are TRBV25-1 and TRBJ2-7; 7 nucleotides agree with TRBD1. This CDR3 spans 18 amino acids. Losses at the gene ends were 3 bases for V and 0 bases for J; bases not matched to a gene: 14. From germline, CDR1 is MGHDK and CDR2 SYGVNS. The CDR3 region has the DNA TGTGCCAGCAGTGATACGGGGAGCGAGACAGGGAACTCCTACGAGCAGTACTTC. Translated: CASSDTGSETGNSYEQYF.

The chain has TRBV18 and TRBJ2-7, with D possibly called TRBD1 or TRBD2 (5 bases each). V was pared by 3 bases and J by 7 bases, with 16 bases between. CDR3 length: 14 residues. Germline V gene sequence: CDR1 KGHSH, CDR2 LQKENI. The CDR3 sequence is CASSPPGPSGEQYF. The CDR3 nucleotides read TGTGCCAGCTCACCTCCGGGGCCCTCAGGGGAGCAGTACTTC.

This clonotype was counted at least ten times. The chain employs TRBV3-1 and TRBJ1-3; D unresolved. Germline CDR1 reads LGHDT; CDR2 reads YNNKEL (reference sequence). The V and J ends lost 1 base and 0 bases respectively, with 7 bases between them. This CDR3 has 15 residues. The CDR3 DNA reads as TGTGCCAGCAGCCAAGGCGGATTCTCTGGAAACACCATATATTTT. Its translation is CASSQGGFSGNTIYF.

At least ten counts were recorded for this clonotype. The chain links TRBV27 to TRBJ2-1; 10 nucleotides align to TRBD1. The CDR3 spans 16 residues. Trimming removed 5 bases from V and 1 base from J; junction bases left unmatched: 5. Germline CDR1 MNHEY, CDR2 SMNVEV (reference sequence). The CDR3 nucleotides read TGTGCCAGCAGTAGCTTGGACAGGGGGTCCTACAATGAGCAGTTCTTC. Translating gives CASSSLDRGSYNEQFF.

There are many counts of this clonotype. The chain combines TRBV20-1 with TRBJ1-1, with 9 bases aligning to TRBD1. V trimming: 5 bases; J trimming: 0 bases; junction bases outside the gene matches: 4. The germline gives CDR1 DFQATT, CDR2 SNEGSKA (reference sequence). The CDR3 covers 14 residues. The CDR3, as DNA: TGCAGTGCTCGTACAGGGGGCCTGAACACTGAAGCTTTCTTT. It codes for CSARTGGLNTEAFF.

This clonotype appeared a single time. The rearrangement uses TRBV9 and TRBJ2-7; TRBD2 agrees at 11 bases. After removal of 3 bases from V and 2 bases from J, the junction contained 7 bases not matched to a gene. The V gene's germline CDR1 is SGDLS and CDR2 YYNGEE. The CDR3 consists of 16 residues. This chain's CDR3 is CASSASGTSGPYEQYF. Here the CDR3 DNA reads TGTGCCAGCAGCGCCTCCGGGACTAGCGGCCCCTACGAGCAGTACTTC.

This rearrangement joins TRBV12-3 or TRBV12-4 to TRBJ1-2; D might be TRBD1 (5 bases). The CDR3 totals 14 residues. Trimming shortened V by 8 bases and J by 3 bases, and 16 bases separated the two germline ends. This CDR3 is CASSPVGGHYGYTF. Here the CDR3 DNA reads TGTGCCAGCTCTCCTGTGGGGGGTCACTATGGCTACACCTTC.